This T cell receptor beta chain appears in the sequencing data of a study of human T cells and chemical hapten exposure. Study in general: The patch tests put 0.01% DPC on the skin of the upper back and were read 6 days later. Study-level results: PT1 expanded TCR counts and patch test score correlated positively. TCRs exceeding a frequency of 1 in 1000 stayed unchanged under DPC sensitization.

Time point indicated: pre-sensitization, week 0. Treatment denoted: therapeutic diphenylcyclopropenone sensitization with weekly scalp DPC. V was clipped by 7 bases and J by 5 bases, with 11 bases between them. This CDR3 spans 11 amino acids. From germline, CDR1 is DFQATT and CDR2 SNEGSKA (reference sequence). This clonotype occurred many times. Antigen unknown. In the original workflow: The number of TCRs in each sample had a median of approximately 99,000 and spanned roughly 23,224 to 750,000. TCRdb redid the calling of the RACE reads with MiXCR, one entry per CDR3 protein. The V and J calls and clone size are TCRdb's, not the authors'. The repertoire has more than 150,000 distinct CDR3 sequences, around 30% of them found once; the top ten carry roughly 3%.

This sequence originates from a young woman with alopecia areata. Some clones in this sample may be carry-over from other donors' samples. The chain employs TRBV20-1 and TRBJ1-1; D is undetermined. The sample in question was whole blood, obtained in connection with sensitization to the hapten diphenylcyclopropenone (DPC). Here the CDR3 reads CSGRLRTEAFF. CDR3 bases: TGCAGTGGACGGTTGAGAACTGAAGCTTTCTTT.